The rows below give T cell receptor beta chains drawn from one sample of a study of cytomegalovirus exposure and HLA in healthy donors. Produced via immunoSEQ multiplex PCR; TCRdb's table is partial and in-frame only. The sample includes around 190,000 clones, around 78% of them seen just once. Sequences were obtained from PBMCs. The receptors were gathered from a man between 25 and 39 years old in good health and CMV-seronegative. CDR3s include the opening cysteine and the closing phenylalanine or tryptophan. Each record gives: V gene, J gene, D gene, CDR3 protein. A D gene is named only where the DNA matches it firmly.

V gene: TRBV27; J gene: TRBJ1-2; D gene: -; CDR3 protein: CASSGSYYGYTF
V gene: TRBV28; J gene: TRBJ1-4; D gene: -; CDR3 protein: CASSHRASGLTNEKLFF
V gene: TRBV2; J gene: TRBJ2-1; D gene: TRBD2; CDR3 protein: CASISTGTSGRSTLF
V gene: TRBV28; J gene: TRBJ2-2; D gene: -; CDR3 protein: CASSLRSPNTGELFF
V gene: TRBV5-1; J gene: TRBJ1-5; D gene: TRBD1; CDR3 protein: CASSTGQGNQPQHF
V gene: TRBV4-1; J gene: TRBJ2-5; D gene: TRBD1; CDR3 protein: CASSHGTGGVQETQYF
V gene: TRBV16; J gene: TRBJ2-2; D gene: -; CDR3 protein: CASSQSTSTGELFF
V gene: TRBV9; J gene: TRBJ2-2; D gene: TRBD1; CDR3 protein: CASSVATGTGAVGELFF
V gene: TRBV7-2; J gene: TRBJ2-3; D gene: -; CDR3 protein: CASSFGTWADTQYF
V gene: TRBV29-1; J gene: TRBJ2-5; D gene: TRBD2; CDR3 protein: CSVEGLASFLETQYF